A single sample is the source of the 11 T cell receptor beta chains below, sequenced in a study of blood T cells in healthy people across ages. Next came a second PCR, run for about 7 to 11 cycles, which used a sample-barcoded 5' primer along with a J-beta primer mix. TCRdb called the 5' RACE reads again in MiXCR, with one record for every CDR3 protein. Of hundreds of thousands of distinct CDR3 sequences listed, approximately 39% are singletons. Sequenced sample: blood. The receptors originated from a woman in her sixties or seventies in good health.

This sequence joins TRBV20-1 and TRBJ1-6, with 8 nucleotides matching TRBD1. Germline V gene data show CDR1 as DFQATT and CDR2 as SNEGSKA (reference sequence). The CDR3 spans 16 residues. The trim removed 4 bases at V and 7 bases at J, leaving 12 bases unmatched. The CDR3 reads CSAKQTPGQENSPLHF. The CDR3 coding sequence is TGCAGTGCTAAGCAGACCCCGGGACAGGAAAATTCACCCCTCCACTTT.

This clonotype occurred many times. The J gene is TRBJ2-5, the V gene TRBV5-1; 11 positions agree with TRBD2. Trimming cost V 4 bases and J 1 base; bases outside gene matches: 3. CDR1 and CDR2 from the germline V gene are SGHRS and YFSETQ. The CDR3 has 15 amino acids. The CDR3 sequence is CASSQTSGVQETQYF. The CDR3 DNA reads as TGCGCCAGCAGCCAGACTAGCGGGGTCCAAGAGACCCAGTACTTC.

The sample holds a few counts of this clonotype. CDR3 DNA: TGCGCCAGCAGCTTGGACGGGATTTATGGCTACACCTTC. Its protein product is CASSLDGIYGYTF. The chain carries TRBV5-1 and TRBJ1-2; D gene ambiguous. Between the trimmed V and J ends, which lost 0 bases and 5 bases, there was a span of 8 bases. This CDR3 has 13 amino acids. Germline values: CDR1 SGHRS, CDR2 YFSETQ.

This sequence joins TRBV2 and TRBJ2-5; D perhaps matches TRBD2 (5 bases). Trimming pared 7 bases from V and 4 bases from J, leaving 7 bases between. Germline-derived CDR1 and CDR2 are SNHLY and FYNNEI. The CDR3 is made up of 11 amino acids. The CDR3 protein is CASNGVETQYF. The CDR3 DNA is TGTGCCAGCAACGGGGTAGAGACCCAGTACTTC.

The chain combines TRBV7-2 with TRBJ2-5, with a possible D match to TRBD2 (6 bases). The V gene's germline CDR1 is SGHTA and CDR2 FQGNSA. Trimming left V 5 bases short and J 5 bases short, with 12 bases between. CDR3 length equals 13 residues. CDR3 nucleotides: TGTGCCAGCAGCCGCGGGATAGCGGAGACCCAGTACTTC. It translates to CASSRGIAETQYF.

This clonotype came up a few times. The V call is TRBV7-6, the J call TRBJ2-3, with D maybe TRBD2 (6 bases). Trimming pared 2 bases from V and 2 bases from J, leaving 23 bases between. Germline lookup yields CDR1 SGHVS and CDR2 FNYEAQ. The CDR3 runs 19 residues. The DNA of the CDR3 is TGTGCCAGCAGCTTATATTCGGGGGAGGCTAGACGGAACACAGATACGCAGTATTTT. Amino acid sequence: CASSLYSGEARRNTDTQYF.

This clonotype was observed a few times. This chain connects TRBV7-2 to TRBJ2-7; TRBD1 might be the D (5 bases). CDR3 size: 13 residues. Germline values: CDR1 SGHTA, CDR2 FQGNSA. The V gene lost 2 bases and the J gene lost 10 bases, with 15 bases spanning the gap. CDR3 nucleotides: TGTGCCAGCAGCTTAAACACCTGGGGCGACCAGTACTTC. Translation: CASSLNTWGDQYF. Based on the CDR3 plus reference TRBV7-2 and TRBJ2-7, the full variable domain is GAGVSQSPSNKVTEKGKDVELRCDPISGHTALYWYRQSLGQGLEFLIYFQGNSAPDKSGLPSDRFSAERTGGSVSTLTIQRTQQEDSAVYLCASSLNTWGDQYFGPGTRLTVT.

This clonotype was seen ten or more times. This chain uses TRBV4-3 with TRBJ2-1, with 12 bases matching TRBD2. V shed 4 bases and J 6 bases; nucleotides not matched to a gene: 7. CDR1 LGHNA and CDR2 YSLEER come from the germline V gene. The CDR3 totals 16 residues. CDR3 sequence reads: CASSPVLAGGPNEQFF. The DNA for the CDR3 is TGCGCCAGCAGCCCCGTCCTAGCGGGAGGGCCCAATGAGCAGTTCTTC.

V and J are TRBV27 and TRBJ2-1; unclear D gene. The CDR3 contains 15 residues. Trimming removed 5 bases from V and 7 bases from J, with 18 bases in between. CDR1 is MNHEY and CDR2 is SMNVEV in the germline V gene (reference sequence). As DNA, the CDR3 is TGTGCCAGCAGTGCTTACCGGCGGAACAATAATGAGCAGTTCTTC. Translated, it gives CASSAYRRNNNEQFF.

CDR3 residues: CSARESSGIYEQYF. The CDR3 nucleotides are TGCAGTGCTAGAGAGAGTAGCGGGATCTACGAGCAGTACTTC. The rearrangement joins TRBV20-1 to TRBJ2-7; 8 nucleotides match TRBD2. Germline V CDR1 and CDR2: DFQATT, SNEGSKA (reference sequence). The ends lost 0 bases at V and 3 bases at J; junction bases unmatched: 4. CDR3 size: 14 residues.

This clonotype has more than one count but fewer than ten. J is TRBJ2-1 and V is TRBV12-3 or TRBV12-4; 7 nucleotides align to TRBD2. The CDR3 runs 16 residues. The ends lost 1 base at V and 4 bases at J; junction bases unmatched: 7. The CDR3 sequence: CASSLGGGSRYNEQFF. DNA for the CDR3: TGTGCCAGCAGTTTAGGGGGCGGGAGTCGGTACAATGAGCAGTTCTTC.